These 26 T cell receptor beta chains share one sample of origin, sequenced in a study of CD8 T cells in ankylosing spondylitis. TCRdb reanalysed the 5' RACE reads using MiXCR and keeps one entry per CDR3 protein. This table has under 200,000 distinct CDR3 sequences, 11% appearing once. The sequenced sample was blood, either unsorted or a sorted T cell fraction (not recorded which). The receptor set was obtained from a male donor with ankylosing spondylitis or in good health (not recorded which).

The sample holds many counts of this clonotype. The V gene is TRBV9, the J gene TRBJ2-7; D is undetermined. This CDR3 contains 13 residues. CDR1 is SGDLS and CDR2 is YYNGEE in the germline V gene. V lost 4 bases and J lost 0, with 8 bases in between. CDR3 DNA sequence: TGTGCCAGCAGCCCCTCTTCCTCCTACGAGCAGTACTTC. Protein: CASSPSSSYEQYF. Variable domain in full (rest from reference TRBV9 and TRBJ2-7): DSGVTQTPKHLITATGQRVTLRCSPRSGDLSVYWYQQSLDQGLQFLIQYYNGEERAKGNILERFSAQQFPDLHSELNLSSLELGDSALYFCASSPSSSYEQYFGPGTRLTVT.

In regard to this clonotype: A read error may account for a junction end that differs from germline. The chain has TRBV2 and TRBJ2-3; 12 nucleotides agree with TRBD2. Germline V CDR1 and CDR2: SNHLY, FYNNEI. CDR3 size: 15 residues. The CDR3 here is CVSRQTSGSADTQYF. CDR3 nucleotides: TGTGTCAGCCGACAGACTAGCGGGAGCGCAGATACGCAGTATTTT.

This clonotype occurred many times. The chain has TRBV5-1 and TRBJ1-1; D is unclear. Germline V gives CDR1 SGHRS, CDR2 YFSETQ. This CDR3 contains 11 residues. V lost 0 bases to trimming and J lost 7 bases, with 4 bases between them. For the CDR3, the DNA is TGCGCCAGCAGCTTGGAGAGTGAAGCTTTCTTT. Amino acid sequence: CASSLESEAFF.

This clonotype has ten or more counts. The chain joins TRBV12-3 or TRBV12-4 to TRBJ1-2; D perhaps matches TRBD1 (5 bases). This CDR3 contains 12 residues. Trimming took 6 bases from V and 4 from J, leaving 9 bases between them. The CDR3 reads CASRPGTYGYTF. DNA for the CDR3: TGTGCCAGCAGGCCGGGGACCTATGGCTACACCTTC.

This clonotype was counted ten times or more. CDR3 nucleotide sequence: TGCGCCAGCAGCTTGACAGGGGTGGATCGTTATCCGGGCTACACCTTC. This codes for CASSLTGVDRYPGYTF. The rearrangement joins TRBV5-1 to TRBJ1-2, with 7 positions matching TRBD1. CDR3 length: 16 amino acids. V lost 1 base to trimming and J lost 8 bases; unmatched junction nucleotides: 14. CDR1 SGHRS and CDR2 YFSETQ come from the germline V gene.

This clonotype was seen ten or more times. V and J are TRBV12-3 or TRBV12-4 and TRBJ2-3; D is unresolved. The V and J ends lost 0 bases and 5 bases respectively, with 3 bases between them. The CDR3 extends over 12 amino acids. The CDR3 loop is CASSLAGDTQYF. The DNA of the CDR3 is TGTGCCAGCAGTTTAGCGGGAGATACGCAGTATTTT.

This clonotype was found many times. V is TRBV12-3 or TRBV12-4 and J is TRBJ2-1; D is possibly TRBD1 (6 bases). The ends were cut back, 6 bases at V and 3 bases at J, with 15 bases in the middle. The CDR3 spans 15 residues. The CDR3 region is CASSPLRGGYNEQFF. The DNA for the CDR3 is TGTGCCAGCAGCCCCCTTCGAGGGGGCTACAATGAGCAGTTCTTC.

This clonotype has at least ten counts. J is TRBJ1-3 and V is TRBV10-2, with unresolved D. CDR1 is WSHSY and CDR2 is SAAADI in the germline V gene. V shed 0 bases and J shed 0 bases, with 9 bases lying between them. This CDR3 contains 16 residues. The chain's CDR3 is CASSESEIHSGNTIYF. The CDR3, as DNA: TGCGCCAGCAGTGAGTCGGAGATACACTCTGGAAACACCATATATTTT.

This clonotype has at least ten counts. The chain links TRBV9 to TRBJ2-3; D possibly corresponds to TRBD2 (5 bases). The CDR3 has 15 amino acids. Germline V gene data show CDR1 as SGDLS and CDR2 as YYNGEE. V was shortened by 0 bases and J by 3 bases, with 11 bases between the two germline ends. CDR3 region: CASSVDISGTDTQYF. The CDR3, as DNA: TGTGCCAGCAGCGTAGATATTTCGGGGACAGATACGCAGTATTTT.

This clonotype was found many times. The genes are TRBV12-3 or TRBV12-4 and TRBJ1-1, with 7 bases that match TRBD1. J was trimmed by 4 bases and V by 6 bases; bases with no gene match: 8. The CDR3 runs to 14 residues. The CDR3 DNA follows: TGTGCCAGCAGCCGCGACAGGGTAGGCACTGAAGCTTTCTTT. Its protein is CASSRDRVGTEAFF.

This clonotype was seen ten or more times. The chain couples TRBV28 to TRBJ1-2; D is perhaps TRBD1 (5 bases). Trimming took off 7 bases at V and 0 bases at J, with 12 bases between the two ends. This CDR3 is 14 amino acids long. CDR1 and CDR2 (germline): MDHEN, SYDVKM. The CDR3 bases are TGTGCCAGCACTCGTGCACAGGCTAACTATGGCTACACCTTC. Amino acids: CASTRAQANYGYTF.

This clonotype occurred many times. The chain links TRBV27 to TRBJ2-3; D is possibly TRBD1 (6 bases). The CDR3 sequence is 16 residues long. The V end lost 4 bases, the J end lost 4 bases, and 18 bases lay between the germline ends. Germline V gene data show CDR1 as MNHEY and CDR2 as SMNVEV (reference sequence). Here the CDR3 DNA reads TGTGCCAGCAGTTCTCTAGGGGGAGCGGAAGCAGATACGCAGTATTTT. Amino acids: CASSSLGGAEADTQYF.

The sample holds many counts of this clonotype. The CDR3 DNA follows: TGTGCCAGCAGCCGCAATAGGGGCTACGAGCAGTACTTC. Its protein is CASSRNRGYEQYF. The V call is TRBV7-2, the J call TRBJ2-7; D perhaps matches TRBD1 (5 bases). The CDR3 length is 13 residues. Between the trimmed V and J ends, which lost 5 bases and 3 bases, there was a span of 11 bases. Germline V lookup: CDR1 SGHTA, CDR2 FQGNSA.

The rearrangement joins TRBV6-2 or TRBV6-3 to TRBJ2-7, with TRBD2 as a possible D gene (6 bases). Germline CDR1 and CDR2: MNHEY and SVGEGT. This CDR3 is 14 amino acids long. The germline V and J ends were trimmed by 6 bases and 3 bases, with 15 bases remaining between them. CDR3 in DNA: TGTGCCAGCAGAATCGGAGGGATAGACTACGAGCAGTACTTC. This codes for CASRIGGIDYEQYF.

In this sample, this clonotype turned up many times. J is TRBJ1-2 and V is TRBV15, with D hard to call. The CDR3 has 14 residues. Germline CDR1 reads LNHNV; CDR2 reads YYDKDF (reference sequence). Trimming shortened V by 0 bases and J by 7 bases, and 12 bases separated the two germline ends. As DNA, the CDR3 is TGTGCCACCAGCAGAGACCCCACGTCTGGTGGCTACACCTTC. Its translation is CATSRDPTSGGYTF.

This chain uses TRBV27 with TRBJ2-1; the match to TRBD2 covers 14 bases. Germline loops: CDR1 MNHEY, CDR2 SMNVEV (reference sequence). The CDR3 loop spans 18 amino acids. V shed 0 bases and J 2 bases; nucleotides not matched to a gene: 3. CDR3 nucleotides: TGTGCCAGCAGTTTATCGGGACTAGCGGGGGCCCCCTACAATGAGCAGTTCTTC. It translates to CASSLSGLAGAPYNEQFF.

The table lists this clonotype with a count of one. Mismatch with germline at one junction end may stem from a read error. The chain recombines TRBV25-1 with TRBJ2-7; D possibly uses TRBD1 or TRBD2 (5 bases each). The CDR3 sequence is 14 residues long. CDR1 is MGHDK and CDR2 is SYGVNS in the germline V gene. The CDR3 region has the DNA TGTGCCAGCAGTGACCTCAGGGAGTCCTGCGAGCAGTACTTC. Translation: CASSDLRESCEQYF.

Ten or more counts support this clonotype. The rearrangement joins TRBV20-1 to TRBJ1-3; TRBD1 might be the D (6 bases). Germline V gives CDR1 DFQATT, CDR2 SNEGSKA (reference sequence). This CDR3 is built from 13 residues. The V end was cut by 1 base, the J end by 8 bases, with 12 bases between. The CDR3 region is CSARAGGQDTIYF. The CDR3 DNA reads TGCAGTGCTAGAGCCGGGGGCCAGGACACCATATATTTT.

This clonotype was observed at least ten times. J is TRBJ1-1 and V is TRBV5-1, with D perhaps matching TRBD1 (6 bases). Trimming stripped 4 bases from V and 0 bases from J, with 16 bases between. In germline, CDR1 is SGHRS, CDR2 YFSETQ. The CDR3 runs 16 residues. The chain's CDR3 is CASSPYFQGLNTEAFF. Written as DNA, the CDR3 is TGCGCCAGCAGCCCGTACTTTCAGGGGTTGAACACTGAAGCTTTCTTT.

The chain employs TRBV20-1 and TRBJ2-3; 8 bases fit TRBD1. This CDR3 has 13 amino acids. The junction had 4 bases not matched to a gene; V was cut back by 5 bases and J by 3 bases. Germline V gene data show CDR1 as DFQATT and CDR2 as SNEGSKA (reference sequence). The CDR3: CSAHYRGTDTQYF. In nucleotides, the CDR3 is TGCAGTGCTCACTACAGGGGGACAGATACGCAGTATTTT.

This clonotype has more than one count but fewer than ten. This chain joins TRBV11-2 and TRBJ1-2, with D unresolved. Germline V gene data show CDR1 as SGHAT and CDR2 as FQNNGV. The CDR3 has 12 residues. V dropped 5 bases and J dropped 3 bases, with 7 bases sitting between them. The CDR3 region is CASSDGHYGYTF. The CDR3 nucleotides are TGTGCCAGCAGCGACGGGCACTATGGCTACACCTTC.

This chain connects TRBV5-1 to TRBJ2-1; 9 bases map to TRBD2. CDR3 length: 18 amino acids. Germline lookup yields CDR1 SGHRS and CDR2 YFSETQ. The V and J ends lost 4 bases and 9 bases, in that order; junction bases with no gene match: 20. CDR3 in DNA: TGCGCCAGCAGCCCTGGAGGTACTAGCGGGTCCTACGGGCTTGAGCAGTTCTTC. It encodes CASSPGGTSGSYGLEQFF. Full variable domain (rest looked up from reference TRBV5-1 and TRBJ2-1): KAGVTQTPRYLIKTRGQQVTLSCSPISGHRSVSWYQQTPGQGLQFLFEYFSETQRNKGNFPGRFSGRQFSNSRSEMNVSTLELGDSALYLCASSPGGTSGSYGLEQFFGPGTRLTVL.

In this sample, this clonotype turned up many times. The chain is built from TRBV5-5 and TRBJ2-3; D is perhaps TRBD2 (6 bases). Trimming removed 1 base at V and 3 bases at J, with 21 bases between. Germline assignment: CDR1 SGHKS and CDR2 YYEKEE (reference sequence). The CDR3 contains 18 residues. The CDR3 loop reads CASSLQVSTSSRTDTQYF. The CDR3 nucleotides read TGTGCCAGCAGCTTGCAAGTCTCGACTAGTTCGCGGACAGATACGCAGTATTTT.

The table lists this clonotype with a few counts. The chain uses TRBV3-1 and TRBJ1-6; a possible D gene is TRBD1 (6 bases). The CDR3 sequence is 15 residues long. The germline V gene encodes CDR1 LGHDT and CDR2 YNNKEL (reference sequence). Trimming removed 3 bases at V and 6 bases at J, with 12 bases between. The CDR3 here is CASSQTGTSNSPLHF. In DNA, the CDR3 is TGTGCCAGCAGCCAGACCGGGACAAGTAATTCACCCCTCCACTTT.

This clonotype has a handful of counts. V and J are TRBV27 and TRBJ2-7; TRBD2 is a possible D gene (6 bases). The germline CDR1 and CDR2 sequences are MNHEY and SMNVEV (reference sequence). Deletions cut 0 bases from V and 7 bases from J, with 13 bases between. CDR3 length equals 14 residues. The CDR3 nucleotides are TGTGCCAGCAGTTTATCATCCAGCGCGGGGGAGCAGTACTTC. Protein sequence: CASSLSSSAGEQYF.

This clonotype was counted many times. The J gene is TRBJ1-5, the V gene TRBV7-2, with TRBD1 matching 7 bases. This CDR3 contains 14 residues. J gave up 6 bases and V 5 bases, and 7 bases lay outside the gene matches. CDR1 and CDR2 from the germline V gene are SGHTA and FQGNSA. CDR3 DNA: TGTGCCAGCAGCGCTAGACAGGGTAGTCAGCCCCAGCATTTT. This translates into CASSARQGSQPQHF.